A selection of T cell receptor beta chains follows, all from one sample in a study of cytomegalovirus exposure and HLA in healthy donors. Sequencing was performed with immunoSEQ multiplex PCR; in TCRdb, only in-frame clones are kept and a portion is missing. In the table there are roughly 100,000 clones, about three quarters of which are singletons. The sequenced sample consisted of PBMCs. These receptors all come from a man between 40 and 49 years old in good health and CMV-seropositive. CDR3s include the opening cysteine and the closing phenylalanine or tryptophan. D genes are given only for firm matches. Only some rows state a clone size, as once, few, many or a class for expanded clones.

clone size: NA; D gene: NA; V gene: TRBV6-5; J gene: TRBJ1-4; CDR3 DNA: TGTGCCAGTCGGACTCTCGGTGAAAAACTGTTTTTT; CDR3 protein: CASRTLGEKLFF
clone size: NA; D gene: NA; V gene: TRBV5-6; J gene: TRBJ2-7; CDR3 DNA: TGTGCCAACGACCTAGGGGGGGCCACCTACGAGCAGTACTTC; CDR3 protein: CANDLGGATYEQYF
clone size: NA; D gene: TRBD1; V gene: TRBV6-1; J gene: TRBJ1-5; CDR3 DNA: TGTGCCAGCAGTGAACTGACAGGGTTCAATCAGCCCCAGCATTTT; CDR3 protein: CASSELTGFNQPQHF
clone size: once; D gene: TRBD2; V gene: TRBV19; J gene: TRBJ2-1; CDR3 DNA: TGTGCCAGTAGCCGTATAAGCGGGGCAATCAATGAGCAGTTCTTC; CDR3 protein: CASSRISGAINEQFF
clone size: few; D gene: NA; V gene: TRBV5-1; J gene: TRBJ1-1; CDR3 DNA: TGCGCCAGCAGCTTGGGTGGTTCCGGGGGGATTTACACTGAAGCTTTCTTT; CDR3 protein: CASSLGGSGGIYTEAFF
clone size: NA; D gene: NA; V gene: TRBV2; J gene: TRBJ1-2; CDR3 DNA: TGTGCCAGCAGTGGTGGGCAGAACTATGGCTACACCTTC; CDR3 protein: CASSGGQNYGYTF
clone size: NA; D gene: TRBD2; V gene: TRBV9; J gene: TRBJ2-3; CDR3 DNA: TGTGCCAGCAGCCCCTCCCGACTAGCGGGTAACACAGATACGCAGTATTTT; CDR3 protein: CASSPSRLAGNTDTQYF
clone size: NA; D gene: NA; V gene: TRBV11-2; J gene: TRBJ2-3; CDR3 DNA: TGTGCCAGCAGCTTCTGGGGGCTGAGCACAGATACGCAGTATTTT; CDR3 protein: CASSFWGLSTDTQYF
clone size: NA; D gene: NA; V gene: TRBV6-4; J gene: TRBJ2-3; CDR3 DNA: TGTGCCAGCAGCCACGCCTATAGCACAGATACGCAGTATTTT; CDR3 protein: CASSHAYSTDTQYF
clone size: few; D gene: NA; V gene: TRBV6-5; J gene: TRBJ2-5; CDR3 DNA: TGTGCCAGCAGTGGGGCGACGGAAGTTCGGTACTTC; CDR3 protein: CASSGATEVRYF
clone size: NA; D gene: NA; V gene: TRBV2; J gene: TRBJ1-1; CDR3 DNA: TGTGCCAGCAGTTGGACATCCGGCACTGAAGCTTTCTTT; CDR3 protein: CASSWTSGTEAFF
clone size: NA; D gene: NA; V gene: TRBV19; J gene: TRBJ1-1; CDR3 DNA: TGTGCCAGTTCCTCGGGAGGTAACACTGAAGCTTTCTTT; CDR3 protein: CASSSGGNTEAFF
clone size: NA; D gene: NA; V gene: TRBV7-3; J gene: TRBJ2-1; CDR3 DNA: TGTGCCAGCAGGGGGCGTAGTAATGAGCAGTTCTTC; CDR3 protein: CASRGRSNEQFF
clone size: NA; D gene: TRBD2; V gene: TRBV5-1; J gene: TRBJ2-5; CDR3 DNA: TGCGCCAGCAGCGGTCTGGGAGGGTGGGAGACCCAGTACTTC; CDR3 protein: CASSGLGGWETQYF
clone size: NA; D gene: TRBD1; V gene: TRBV7-9; J gene: TRBJ1-5; CDR3 DNA: TGTGCCAGCAGCCCCGGGACAGGGGATAGCAATCAGCCCCAGCATTTT; CDR3 protein: CASSPGTGDSNQPQHF
clone size: few; D gene: NA; V gene: TRBV7-8; J gene: TRBJ2-5; CDR3 DNA: TGTGCCAGCAGTTTAAGATTAAGGGACATAGAGACCCAGTACTTC; CDR3 protein: CASSLRLRDIETQYF
clone size: NA; D gene: NA; V gene: TRBV19; J gene: TRBJ2-7; CDR3 DNA: TGTGCCAGGATAGCCCCCCTTTATAACTACGAGCAGTACTTC; CDR3 protein: CARIAPLYNYEQYF
clone size: NA; D gene: TRBD2; V gene: TRBV15; J gene: TRBJ2-2; CDR3 DNA: TGTGCCACCAGCACTCGACTAGCGGGGGAGGGGGAGCTGTTTTTT; CDR3 protein: CATSTRLAGEGELFF
clone size: NA; D gene: NA; V gene: TRBV7-2; J gene: TRBJ2-1; CDR3 DNA: TGTGCCAGCAGCTATAGGACGGGAAATGAGCAGTTCTTC; CDR3 protein: CASSYRTGNEQFF
clone size: NA; D gene: NA; V gene: TRBV5-1; J gene: TRBJ2-3; CDR3 DNA: TGCGCCAGCAGCTTGGGCGCCCGTAGCACAGATACGCAGTATTTT; CDR3 protein: CASSLGARSTDTQYF
clone size: NA; D gene: TRBD2; V gene: TRBV5-1; J gene: TRBJ2-1; CDR3 DNA: TGCGCCAGCAACCCGAGCGGGGGGGCCTCCTACAATGAGCAGTTCTTC; CDR3 protein: CASNPSGGASYNEQFF
clone size: NA; D gene: NA; V gene: TRBV4-1; J gene: TRBJ2-2; CDR3 DNA: TGCGCCAGCAGCCAGGATCTGGCAGGGGCGTTAGGGGAGCTGTTTTTT; CDR3 protein: CASSQDLAGALGELFF
clone size: NA; D gene: TRBD2; V gene: TRBV18; J gene: TRBJ2-7; CDR3 DNA: TGTGCCAGCTCACGGGAGGGCAGGAATTACGAGCAGTACTTC; CDR3 protein: CASSREGRNYEQYF
clone size: NA; D gene: NA; V gene: TRBV2; J gene: TRBJ2-5; CDR3 DNA: TGTGCCAGCAGTGAAGGTGGCGGGATGGGGCTGTACTTC; CDR3 protein: CASSEGGGMGLYF
clone size: NA; D gene: NA; V gene: TRBV5-1; J gene: TRBJ2-6; CDR3 DNA: TGCGCCAGCAGCTTTAACTTCGGGACTGGGGCCAACGTCCTGACTTTC; CDR3 protein: CASSFNFGTGANVLTF
clone size: few; D gene: NA; V gene: TRBV6-6; J gene: TRBJ1-1; CDR3 DNA: TGTGCCAGCAGTTTCCAGCGAGGGAACACTGAAGCTTTCTTT; CDR3 protein: CASSFQRGNTEAFF
clone size: NA; D gene: TRBD1; V gene: TRBV18; J gene: TRBJ2-3; CDR3 DNA: TGTGCCAGCTCACGGGGACAGGGCACAGATACGCAGTATTTT; CDR3 protein: CASSRGQGTDTQYF
clone size: few; D gene: TRBD2; V gene: TRBV15; J gene: TRBJ2-7; CDR3 DNA: TGTGCCACCAGCAGAGGACGGGGGGGTGAGCTCGAGCAGTACTTC; CDR3 protein: CATSRGRGGELEQYF
clone size: once; D gene: NA; V gene: TRBV4-1; J gene: TRBJ2-5; CDR3 DNA: TGCGCCAGCAGCCAAGAATATCAAGAGACCCAGTACTTC; CDR3 protein: CASSQEYQETQYF
clone size: NA; D gene: NA; V gene: TRBV29-1; J gene: TRBJ1-5; CDR3 DNA: TGCAGCGTCCGTCGCCTGGCGGGTACTTATAGCAATCAGCCCCAGCATTTT; CDR3 protein: CSVRRLAGTYSNQPQHF
clone size: NA; D gene: NA; V gene: TRBV7-2; J gene: TRBJ1-2; CDR3 DNA: TGTGCCGAAGCGGGCGTCTACTATGGCTACACCTTC; CDR3 protein: CAEAGVYYGYTF
clone size: NA; D gene: NA; V gene: TRBV19; J gene: TRBJ1-5; CDR3 DNA: TGTGCCAGTAGTAGAAACGGAGATCAGCCCCAGCATTTT; CDR3 protein: CASSRNGDQPQHF
clone size: NA; D gene: NA; V gene: TRBV28; J gene: TRBJ2-7; CDR3 DNA: TGTGCCAGCACCCCCCTTGCAGGAGGGCCCCACGAGCAGTACTTC; CDR3 protein: CASTPLAGGPHEQYF
clone size: medium-sized; D gene: NA; V gene: TRBV18; J gene: TRBJ1-2; CDR3 DNA: TGTGCCAGCTCACCACGACAGTCTTATGGCTACACCTTC; CDR3 protein: CASSPRQSYGYTF
clone size: NA; D gene: TRBD1; V gene: TRBV10-2; J gene: TRBJ2-2; CDR3 DNA: TGCGCCAGCAGAGAACAGGGGTGGGACGGGGAGCTGTTTTTT; CDR3 protein: CASREQGWDGELFF
clone size: few; D gene: NA; V gene: TRBV21-1; J gene: TRBJ1-1; CDR3 DNA: TGTGCCAGCAGCGCAGGGGTGAACACTGAAGCTTTCTTT; CDR3 protein: CASSAGVNTEAFF
clone size: NA; D gene: TRBD2; V gene: TRBV7-2; J gene: TRBJ2-5; CDR3 DNA: TGTGCCAGCAGCTTAGGAGTGGCTAGCGGGTTGGAGACCCAGTACTTC; CDR3 protein: CASSLGVASGLETQYF